This T cell receptor (beta chain) was captured in a study of T-cell memory formation after mild COVID-19. Whole-study context: Largely, the TCR clusters proved donor specific.

In TCRdb, the 5' RACE reads were re-called with MiXCR into one record per CDR3 protein. The profile shows roughly 49,000 distinct CDR3 sequences, around a quarter of them singletons. The CDR3 extends over 15 amino acids. V shed 0 bases, J shed 6 bases, and the junction held 5 bases outside the gene matches. Per the germline V gene, CDR1 is KGHSH and CDR2 is LQKENI. This TCR was sampled from a man younger than 35 who had mild COVID-19 (a few samples of this study predate the infection). Cell type and time point are not known. Sample: PBMCs or a T cell subset sorted from them (not recorded which). V gene TRBV18 combines with J gene TRBJ2-1; 7 bases are shared with TRBD1. For the CDR3, the DNA is TGTGCCAGCTCACCACCGATGGGACAGCCCAATGAGCAGTTCTTC. Protein product: CASSPPMGQPNEQFF.